The rows below give T cell receptor beta chains drawn from one sample of a study of blood T cell repertoires in COVID-19. Here immunoSEQ multiplex PCR was the method, and the copy in TCRdb shows in-frame clones only, minus some. This table holds about 670,000 clones, about 87% found once. Sequencing was performed on peripheral blood. The receptors here all came from a woman younger than 35 with acute or convalescent COVID-19. The CDR3 runs from the conserved cysteine through the conserved F or W. The D gene is left open where the match is weak. A row's size may be missing; if present it is once, few, many or a size class.

D gene,V gene,J gene,clone size,CDR3 protein,CDR3 DNA
TRBD2,TRBV7-6,TRBJ2-1,-,CASSPGLAAYNEQFF,TGTGCCAGCAGCCCGGGACTAGCGGCTTACAATGAGCAGTTCTTC
-,TRBV19,TRBJ1-1,once,CASSELQNTEAFF,TGTGCCAGTAGCGAACTCCAGAACACTGAAGCTTTCTTT
-,TRBV10-3,TRBJ1-3,-,CAISESESSGNTIYF,TGTGCCATCAGTGAGTCAGAGAGCTCTGGAAACACCATATATTTT
-,TRBV2,TRBJ1-6,-,CASRRGSVSYNSPLHF,TGTGCCAGCAGGCGGGGTTCCGTCTCCTATAATTCACCCCTCCACTTT
-,TRBV30,TRBJ1-2,-,CAWRATEVYGYTF,TGTGCCTGGAGAGCGACTGAGGTCTATGGCTACACCTTC
TRBD2,TRBV3-1/TRBV3-2,TRBJ2-7,-,CASSQGGEQYF,TGTGCCAGCAGCCAGGGAGGGGAGCAGTACTTC
-,TRBV19,TRBJ2-7,-,CASSAQGSSYEQYF,TGTGCCAGTAGTGCACAGGGTAGCTCCTACGAGCAGTACTTC
TRBD1,TRBV19,TRBJ1-4,-,CASSATGEEEEKLFF,TGTGCCAGTAGTGCGACAGGGGAAGAGGAGGAAAAACTGTTTTTT
-,TRBV12-3/TRBV12-4,TRBJ2-1,-,CASSFMRANEQFF,TGTGCCAGCAGTTTCATGAGAGCCAATGAGCAGTTCTTC
-,TRBV4-1,TRBJ1-1,once,CASSHRGGTEAFF,TGCGCCAGCAGCCATCGGGGGGGAACTGAAGCTTTCTTT
TRBD1,TRBV7-6,TRBJ2-2,-,CASSLGQGAAGELFF,TGTGCCAGCAGCTTAGGACAGGGGGCGGCCGGGGAGCTGTTTTTT
-,TRBV29-1,TRBJ1-2,-,CSVPRGGYGYTF,TGCAGCGTCCCCAGGGGTGGCTATGGCTACACCTTC
-,TRBV29-1,TRBJ2-1,-,CSVARYNEQFF,TGCAGCGTTGCTAGGTACAATGAGCAGTTCTTC
-,TRBV2,TRBJ1-2,-,CASSVNSNYGYTF,TGTGCCAGCAGTGTTAACAGTAACTATGGCTACACCTTC
TRBD2,TRBV6-6,TRBJ2-1,few,CASTKGLAVNNEQFF,TGTGCCAGCACCAAGGGACTAGCGGTAAACAATGAGCAGTTCTTC
-,TRBV6-4,TRBJ2-3,-,CASSDSSRETTDTQYF,TGTGCCAGCAGTGACTCGAGCAGGGAAACCACAGATACGCAGTATTTT
TRBD2,TRBV12-3/TRBV12-4,TRBJ2-1,-,CASSALARNEQFF,TGTGCCAGCAGTGCACTAGCGAGGAATGAGCAGTTCTTC
-,TRBV7-9,TRBJ1-2,once,CASSFPDISGYTF,TGTGCCAGCAGCTTCCCGGACATAAGTGGCTACACCTTC
-,TRBV27,TRBJ1-6,-,CASRAGQGLASPLHF,TGTGCCAGCAGGGCGGGGCAGGGCCTTGCTTCACCCCTCCACTTT
TRBD1,TRBV19,TRBJ1-6,-,CASRQGGNSPLHF,TGTGCCAGTCGGCAGGGGGGAAATTCACCCCTCCACTTT
-,TRBV5-6,TRBJ2-7,-,CASSLGGREQYF,TGTGCCAGCAGCTTGGGAGGGCGCGAGCAGTACTTC
-,TRBV5-1,TRBJ2-6,-,CASRRGRFWANVLTF,TGCGCCAGCAGGCGGGGACGGTTCTGGGCCAACGTCCTGACTTTC
-,TRBV6-5,TRBJ1-6,-,CASSFGTLNNSPLHF,TGTGCCAGCAGTTTCGGGACACTAAATAATTCACCCCTCCACTTT
TRBD1,TRBV6-4,TRBJ2-1,-,CANPRDRGNDEQFF,TGTGCCAACCCCCGGGACAGGGGAAATGATGAGCAGTTCTTC
-,TRBV9,TRBJ1-2,-,CASSEGVGLRGYTF,TGTGCCAGCAGCGAGGGGGTGGGGCTGAGGGGCTACACCTTC
-,TRBV5-4,TRBJ1-1,-,CASTPPGRASEAFF,TGTGCCAGCACCCCGCCTGGGAGAGCCTCAGAAGCTTTCTTT
-,TRBV11-2,TRBJ2-2,-,CATSRGGSGELFF,TGTGCCACCTCGAGGGGGGGATCCGGGGAGCTGTTTTTT
-,TRBV28,TRBJ2-7,-,CASSFQGNYEQYF,TGTGCCAGCAGTTTCCAGGGTAACTACGAGCAGTACTTC
-,TRBV5-4,TRBJ1-5,-,CASSLGGESNQPQHF,TGTGCCAGCAGCTTGGGGGGGGAGAGCAATCAGCCCCAGCATTTT
-,TRBV5-1,TRBJ1-2,-,CASTGGASYGYTF,TGCGCCAGCACAGGAGGGGCGAGCTATGGCTACACCTTC
-,TRBV6-5,TRBJ1-1,-,CASSSSYTEAFF,TGTGCCAGCAGCTCTTCGTACACTGAAGCTTTCTTT
TRBD1,TRBV3-1/TRBV3-2,TRBJ1-2,-,CASSQGARDRGSYGYTF,TGTGCCAGCAGCCAAGGGGCCCGGGACAGGGGTAGCTATGGCTACACCTTC
-,TRBV5-1,TRBJ1-1,-,CASSLDFSRPGSRDTEAFF,TGCGCCAGCAGCTTGGATTTCTCCCGTCCAGGGTCAAGGGACACTGAAGCTTTCTTT
-,TRBV11-2,TRBJ2-3,-,CASSPGRGWSTDTQYF,TGTGCCAGCAGCCCAGGCAGGGGTTGGAGCACAGATACGCAGTATTTT
TRBD2,TRBV7-9,TRBJ2-2,-,CASSPSGGNTGELFF,TGTGCCAGCAGCCCTAGCGGGGGGAACACCGGGGAGCTGTTTTTT
-,TRBV3-1/TRBV3-2,TRBJ1-6,once,CASSPAGPYNSPLHF,TGTGCCAGCAGCCCAGCGGGCCCTTATAATTCACCCCTCCACTTT
-,TRBV25-1,TRBJ1-4,-,CASSERGVARGKLFF,TGTGCCAGCAGTGAACGGGGGGTCGCTCGTGGAAAACTGTTTTTT
-,TRBV5-1,TRBJ1-1,-,CASSPPGLLNTEAFF,TGCGCCAGCAGCCCACCGGGACTCCTGAACACTGAAGCTTTCTTT
-,TRBV19,TRBJ1-5,-,CASSIEKGRQPQHF,TGTGCCAGTAGTATAGAGAAAGGGAGACAGCCCCAGCATTTT
-,TRBV12-3/TRBV12-4,TRBJ2-2,-,CASSLTPGELFF,TGTGCCAGCAGCCTGACTCCCGGGGAGCTGTTTTTT
TRBD2,TRBV24-1,TRBJ2-1,-,CATSELSGGALEQFF,TGTGCCACCAGTGAACTTAGCGGGGGGGCGCTTGAGCAGTTCTTC
-,TRBV4-2,TRBJ1-1,-,CASSQDLTENTEAFF,TGTGCCAGCAGCCAAGATCTTACAGAGAACACTGAAGCTTTCTTT
-,TRBV7-2,TRBJ2-3,once,CASQGMRWTDTQYF,TGTGCCAGTCAGGGGATGAGGTGGACAGATACGCAGTATTTT
TRBD1,TRBV24-1,TRBJ2-3,once,CATSELGQGGTDTQYF,TGTGCCACCAGTGAGCTGGGACAGGGGGGCACAGATACGCAGTATTTT
-,TRBV7-2,TRBJ1-1,-,CASSSTVPGLKAFF,TGTGCCAGCAGTTCCACCGTCCCGGGTCTGAAAGCTTTCTTT
-,TRBV9,TRBJ2-6,-,CASSPGAAPSGANVLTF,TGTGCCAGCAGCCCAGGGGCCGCGCCGTCTGGGGCCAACGTCCTGACTTTC
TRBD1,TRBV30,TRBJ1-2,-,CALNRDREIERYGYTF,TGTGCCTTGAACCGGGACAGGGAAATTGAGCGCTATGGCTACACCTTC
TRBD1,TRBV5-4,TRBJ1-1,-,CASSFGTGITEAFF,TGTGCCAGCAGCTTTGGGACAGGGATAACTGAAGCTTTCTTT
-,TRBV2,TRBJ2-1,-,CASSEGDYHYNEQFF,TGTGCCAGCAGTGAAGGAGACTACCACTACAATGAGCAGTTCTTC
-,TRBV9,TRBJ2-1,-,CASSVAPDEQFF,TGTGCCAGCAGCGTAGCTCCGGATGAGCAGTTCTTC
-,TRBV3-1/TRBV3-2,TRBJ2-1,-,CASSPQRNEQFF,TGTGCCAGCAGCCCCCAGCGGAATGAGCAGTTCTTC
TRBD1,TRBV6-5,TRBJ2-3,-,CASSYGGQGADTQYF,TGTGCCAGCAGTTACGGGGGACAGGGGGCAGATACGCAGTATTTT
-,TRBV11-3,TRBJ2-2,-,CASSARDSITGELFF,TGTGCCAGCAGCGCCCGGGACTCGATCACCGGGGAGCTGTTTTTT
TRBD1,TRBV4-1,TRBJ1-1,-,CASSPRTGNAEAFF,TGCGCCAGCAGCCCAAGGACAGGGAACGCTGAAGCTTTCTTT
-,TRBV19,TRBJ1-3,-,CASSPQEDSGNTIYF,TGTGCCAGTAGTCCCCAGGAGGACTCTGGAAACACCATATATTTT
-,TRBV5-1,TRBJ2-3,-,CASSLVSQATDTQYF,TGCGCCAGCAGCTTGGTATCCCAGGCTACAGATACGCAGTATTTT
-,TRBV4-3,TRBJ1-2,-,CASSQDRGNYGYTF,TGCGCCAGCAGCCAAGACCGGGGGAACTATGGCTACACCTTC
TRBD1,TRBV27,TRBJ1-5,-,CASASDRGHTNQPQHF,TGTGCCAGCGCCTCAGACAGGGGGCACACGAATCAGCCCCAGCATTTT
TRBD2,TRBV6-5,TRBJ2-7,once,CASSYGGGGHYEQYF,TGTGCCAGCAGTTACGGTGGCGGGGGGCACTACGAGCAGTACTTC